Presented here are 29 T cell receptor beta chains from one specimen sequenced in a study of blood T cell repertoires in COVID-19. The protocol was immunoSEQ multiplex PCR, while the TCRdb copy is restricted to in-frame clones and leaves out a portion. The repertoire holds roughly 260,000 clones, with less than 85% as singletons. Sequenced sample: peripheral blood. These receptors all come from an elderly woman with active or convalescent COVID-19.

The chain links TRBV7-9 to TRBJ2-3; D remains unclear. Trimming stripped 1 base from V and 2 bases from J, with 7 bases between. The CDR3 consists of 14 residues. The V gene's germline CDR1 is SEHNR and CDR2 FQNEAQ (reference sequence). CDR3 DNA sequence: TGTGCCAGCAGCTTAGTACAGTCCACAGATACGCAGTATTTT. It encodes CASSLVQSTDTQYF.

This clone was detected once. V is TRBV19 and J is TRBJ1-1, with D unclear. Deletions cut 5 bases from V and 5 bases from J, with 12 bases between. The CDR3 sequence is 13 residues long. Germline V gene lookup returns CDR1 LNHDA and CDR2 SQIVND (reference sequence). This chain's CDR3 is CASSAGFRTEAFF. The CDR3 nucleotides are TGTGCCAGTAGTGCGGGTTTTAGGACTGAAGCTTTCTTT.

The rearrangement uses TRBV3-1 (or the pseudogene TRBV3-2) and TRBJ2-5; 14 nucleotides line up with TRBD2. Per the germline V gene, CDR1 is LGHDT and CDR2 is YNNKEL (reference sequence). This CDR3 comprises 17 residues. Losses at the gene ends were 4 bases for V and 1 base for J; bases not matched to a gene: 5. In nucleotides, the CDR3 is TGTGCCAGCAGCCTGGGACTAGCGGGGGCCAGCCAAGAGACCCAGTACTTC. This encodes CASSLGLAGASQETQYF.

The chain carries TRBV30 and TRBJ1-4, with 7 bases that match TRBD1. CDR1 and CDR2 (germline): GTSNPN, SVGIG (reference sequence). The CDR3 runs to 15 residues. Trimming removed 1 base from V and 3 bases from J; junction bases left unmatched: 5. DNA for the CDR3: TGTGCCTGGAGTGCCTTGGGACAGCCTAATGAAAAACTGTTTTTT. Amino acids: CAWSALGQPNEKLFF. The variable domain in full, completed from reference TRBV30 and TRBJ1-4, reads SQTIHQWPATLVQPVGSPLSLECTVEGTSNPNLYWYRQAAGRGLQLLFYSVGIGQISSEVPQNLSASRPQDRQFILSSKKLLLSDSGFYLCAWSALGQPNEKLFFGSGTQLSVL.

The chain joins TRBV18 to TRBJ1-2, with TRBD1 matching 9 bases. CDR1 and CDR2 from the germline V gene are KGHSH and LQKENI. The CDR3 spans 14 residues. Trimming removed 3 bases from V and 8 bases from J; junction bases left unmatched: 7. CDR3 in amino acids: CASSPGQGPGGYTF. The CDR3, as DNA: TGTGCCAGCTCACCTGGACAGGGGCCGGGAGGCTACACCTTC.

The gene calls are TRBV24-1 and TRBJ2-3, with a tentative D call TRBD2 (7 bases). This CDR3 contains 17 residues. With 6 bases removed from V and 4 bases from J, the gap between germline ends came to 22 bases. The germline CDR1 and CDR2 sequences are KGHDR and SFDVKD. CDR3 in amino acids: CATSPQVGQGRADTQYF. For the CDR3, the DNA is TGTGCCACCAGTCCCCAGGTCGGGCAGGGGAGGGCAGATACGCAGTATTTT.

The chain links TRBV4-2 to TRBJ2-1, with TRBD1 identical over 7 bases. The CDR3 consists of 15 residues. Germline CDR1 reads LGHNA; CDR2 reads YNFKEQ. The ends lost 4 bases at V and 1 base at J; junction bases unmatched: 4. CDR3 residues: CASSRNRGSYNEQFF. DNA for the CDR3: TGTGCCAGCAGCCGCAACAGGGGATCCTACAATGAGCAGTTCTTC.

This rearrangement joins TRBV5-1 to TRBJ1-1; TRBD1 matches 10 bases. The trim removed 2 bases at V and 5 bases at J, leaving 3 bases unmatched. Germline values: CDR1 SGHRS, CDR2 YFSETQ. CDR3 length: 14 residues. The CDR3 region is CASSLGQGETEAFF. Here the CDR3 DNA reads TGCGCCAGCAGCTTAGGACAGGGGGAGACTGAAGCTTTCTTT.

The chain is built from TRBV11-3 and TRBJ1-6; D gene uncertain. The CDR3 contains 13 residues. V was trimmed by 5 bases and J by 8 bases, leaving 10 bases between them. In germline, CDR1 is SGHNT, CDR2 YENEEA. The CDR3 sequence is CASSRTVDSPLHF. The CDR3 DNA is TGTGCCAGCAGCCGGACTGTTGATTCACCCCTCCACTTT.

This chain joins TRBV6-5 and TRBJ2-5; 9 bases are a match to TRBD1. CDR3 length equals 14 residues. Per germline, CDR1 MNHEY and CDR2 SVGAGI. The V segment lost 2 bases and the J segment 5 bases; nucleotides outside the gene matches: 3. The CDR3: CASSYGTGRETQYF. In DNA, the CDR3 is TGTGCCAGCAGTTACGGGACAGGGCGCGAGACCCAGTACTTC.

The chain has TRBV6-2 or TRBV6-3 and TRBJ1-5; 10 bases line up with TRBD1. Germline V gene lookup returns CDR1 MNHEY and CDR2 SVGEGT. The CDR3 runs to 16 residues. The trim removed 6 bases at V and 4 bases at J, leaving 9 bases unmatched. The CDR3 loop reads CASSEQGTGVNQPQHF. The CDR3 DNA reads TGTGCCAGCAGCGAACAGGGGACAGGGGTTAATCAGCCCCAGCATTTT.

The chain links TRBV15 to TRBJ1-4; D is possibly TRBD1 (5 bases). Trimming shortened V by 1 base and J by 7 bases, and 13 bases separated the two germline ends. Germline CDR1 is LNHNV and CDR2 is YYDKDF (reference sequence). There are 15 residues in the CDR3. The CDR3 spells CATSRVGGGIEKLFF. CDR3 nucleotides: TGTGCCACCAGCAGAGTCGGGGGAGGGATTGAAAAACTGTTTTTT.

This CDR3 reads CASTAGTGKSSYEQYF. CDR3 DNA: TGTGCCAGCACCGCCGGGACAGGGAAATCCTCCTACGAGCAGTACTTC. The chain recombines TRBV28 with TRBJ2-7; TRBD1 matches at 9 bases. This CDR3 contains 16 residues. The V segment lost 7 bases and the J segment 0 bases; nucleotides outside the gene matches: 10. CDR1 MDHEN and CDR2 SYDVKM come from the germline V gene.

CDR3 DNA: TGTGCCACCAGCAGGGAGGACAGGACTAACTATGGCTACACCTTC. This translates into CATSREDRTNYGYTF. The chain employs TRBV15 and TRBJ1-2; 7 bases line up with TRBD1. V lost 3 bases, J lost 0 bases, and 4 bases stayed unmatched. This CDR3 is built from 15 residues. Germline CDR1 and CDR2: LNHNV and YYDKDF (reference sequence).

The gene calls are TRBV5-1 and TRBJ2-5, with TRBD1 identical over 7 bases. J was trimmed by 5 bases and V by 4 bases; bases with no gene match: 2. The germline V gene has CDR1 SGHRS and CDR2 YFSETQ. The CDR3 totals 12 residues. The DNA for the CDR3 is TGCGCCAGCAGCCCACAGGGGGAGACCCAGTACTTC. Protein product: CASSPQGETQYF.

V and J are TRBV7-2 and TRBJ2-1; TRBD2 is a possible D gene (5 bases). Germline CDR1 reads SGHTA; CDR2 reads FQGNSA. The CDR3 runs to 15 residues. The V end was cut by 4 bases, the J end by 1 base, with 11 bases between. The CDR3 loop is CASSYSGLSYNEQFF. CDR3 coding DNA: TGTGCCAGCAGCTACAGCGGCCTATCCTACAATGAGCAGTTCTTC.

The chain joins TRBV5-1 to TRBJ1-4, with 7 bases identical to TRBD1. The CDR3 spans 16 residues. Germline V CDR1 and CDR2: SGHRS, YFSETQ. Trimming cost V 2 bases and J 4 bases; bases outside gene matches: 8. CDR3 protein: CASSLRFGQVNEKLFF. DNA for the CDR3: TGCGCCAGCAGCTTACGTTTCGGACAGGTTAATGAAAAACTGTTTTTT.

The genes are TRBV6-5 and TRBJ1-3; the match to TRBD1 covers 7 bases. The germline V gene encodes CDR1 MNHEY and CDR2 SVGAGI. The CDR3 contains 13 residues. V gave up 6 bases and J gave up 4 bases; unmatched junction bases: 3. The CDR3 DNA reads TGTGCCAGCAGGACAGGGCTGGGAAACACCATATATTTT. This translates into CASRTGLGNTIYF.

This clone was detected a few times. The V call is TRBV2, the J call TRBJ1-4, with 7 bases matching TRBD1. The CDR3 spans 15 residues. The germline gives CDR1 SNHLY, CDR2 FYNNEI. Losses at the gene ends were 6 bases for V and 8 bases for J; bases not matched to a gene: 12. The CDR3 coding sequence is TGTGCCAGCAGCGGGCTGACAGGGCCAGGCGAAAAACTGTTTTTT. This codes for CASSGLTGPGEKLFF.

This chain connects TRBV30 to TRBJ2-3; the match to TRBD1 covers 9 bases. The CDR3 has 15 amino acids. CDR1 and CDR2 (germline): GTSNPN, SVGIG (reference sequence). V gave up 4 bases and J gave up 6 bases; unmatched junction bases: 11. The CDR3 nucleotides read TGTGCCTGGAAGAAACCGGGACAGGGTGTGGATACGCAGTATTTT. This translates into CAWKKPGQGVDTQYF.

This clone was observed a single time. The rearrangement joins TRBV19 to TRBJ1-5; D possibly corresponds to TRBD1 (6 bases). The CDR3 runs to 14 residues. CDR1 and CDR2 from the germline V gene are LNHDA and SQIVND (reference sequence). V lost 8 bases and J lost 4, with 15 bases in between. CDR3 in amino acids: CASGALQGNQPQHF. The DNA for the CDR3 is TGTGCCAGTGGTGCGTTACAGGGTAATCAGCCCCAGCATTTT.

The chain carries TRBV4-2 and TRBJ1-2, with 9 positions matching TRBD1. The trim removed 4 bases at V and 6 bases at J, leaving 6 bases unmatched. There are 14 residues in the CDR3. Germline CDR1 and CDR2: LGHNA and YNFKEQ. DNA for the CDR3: TGTGCCAGCAGCCCTGGGACAGGGAGGGATGGCTACACCTTC. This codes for CASSPGTGRDGYTF.

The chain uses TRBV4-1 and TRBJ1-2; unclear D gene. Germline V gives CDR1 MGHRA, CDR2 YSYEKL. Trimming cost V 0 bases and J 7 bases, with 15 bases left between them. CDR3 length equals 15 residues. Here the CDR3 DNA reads TGCGCCAGCAGCCAAGATCACCCTCGGGGTGGTGGCTACACCTTC. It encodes CASSQDHPRGGGYTF.

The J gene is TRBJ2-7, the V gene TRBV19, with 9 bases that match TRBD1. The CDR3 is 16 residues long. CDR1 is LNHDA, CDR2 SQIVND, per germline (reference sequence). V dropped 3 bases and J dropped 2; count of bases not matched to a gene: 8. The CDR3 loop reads CASSMSFGTGTYEQYF. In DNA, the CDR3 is TGTGCCAGTAGTATGTCGTTCGGGACAGGGACCTACGAGCAGTACTTC. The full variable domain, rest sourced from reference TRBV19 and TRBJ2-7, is DGGITQSPKYLFRKEGQNVTLSCEQNLNHDAMYWYRQDPGQGLRLIYYSQIVNDFQKGDIAEGYSVSREKKESFPLTVTSAQKNPTAFYLCASSMSFGTGTYEQYFGPGTRLTVT.

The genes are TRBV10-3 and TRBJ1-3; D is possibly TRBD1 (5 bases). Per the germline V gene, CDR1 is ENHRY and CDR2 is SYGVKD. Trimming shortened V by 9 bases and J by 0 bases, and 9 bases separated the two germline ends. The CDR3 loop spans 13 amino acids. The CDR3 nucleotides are TGTGCCATTCAGACAGACTCTGGAAACACCATATATTTT. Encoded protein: CAIQTDSGNTIYF.

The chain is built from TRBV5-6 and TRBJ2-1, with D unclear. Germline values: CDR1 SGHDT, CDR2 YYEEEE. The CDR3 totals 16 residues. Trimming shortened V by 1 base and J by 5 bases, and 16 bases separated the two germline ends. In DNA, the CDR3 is TGTGCCAGCAGCTTGAATCCCCAGGTCCCAGACAATGAGCAGTTCTTC. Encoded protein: CASSLNPQVPDNEQFF. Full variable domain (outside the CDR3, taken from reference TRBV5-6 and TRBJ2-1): DAGVTQSPTHLIKTRGQQVTLRCSPKSGHDTVSWYQQALGQGPQFIFQYYEEEERQRGNFPDRFSGHQFPNYSSELNVNALLLGDSALYLCASSLNPQVPDNEQFFGPGTRLTVL.

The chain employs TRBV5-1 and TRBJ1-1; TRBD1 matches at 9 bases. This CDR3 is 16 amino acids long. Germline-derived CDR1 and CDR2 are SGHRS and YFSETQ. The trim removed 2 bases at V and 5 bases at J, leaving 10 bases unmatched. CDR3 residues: CASSLYVQGARTEAFF. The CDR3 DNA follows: TGCGCCAGCAGCTTATATGTACAGGGGGCGCGAACTGAAGCTTTCTTT.

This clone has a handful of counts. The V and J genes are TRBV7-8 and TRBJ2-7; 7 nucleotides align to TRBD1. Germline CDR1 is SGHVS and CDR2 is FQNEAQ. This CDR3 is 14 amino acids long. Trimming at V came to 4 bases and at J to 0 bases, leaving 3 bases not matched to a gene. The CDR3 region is CASSYRDSSYEQYF. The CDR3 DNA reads TGTGCCAGCAGCTACCGGGACAGCTCCTACGAGCAGTACTTC.

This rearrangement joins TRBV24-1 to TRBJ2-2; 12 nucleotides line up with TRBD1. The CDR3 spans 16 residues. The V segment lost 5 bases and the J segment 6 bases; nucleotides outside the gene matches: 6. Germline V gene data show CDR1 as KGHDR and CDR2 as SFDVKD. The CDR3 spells CATSGGGTGGSGELFF. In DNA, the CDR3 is TGTGCCACCAGTGGTGGGGGGACAGGGGGCTCCGGGGAGCTGTTTTTT.